These T cell receptor beta chains were read from a single sample in a study of beta chain features in type 1 diabetes. Produced via immunoSEQ multiplex PCR; TCRdb's table is partial and in-frame only. Counted here are almost 350,000 clones, around 8% occurring once; the ten biggest clones make up around 0.44%. Sequencing was performed on central memory CD4+ T cells from blood. These receptors came from a woman under 30 in good health. Both conserved end residues are part of each CDR3. The order of the fields is J gene, D gene, V gene, clone size, CDR3 protein. A D gene is named only where the DNA matches it firmly. Only part of the rows carry a size: once, few, many, or a class if the clone is expanded.

>TRBJ2-5|NA|TRBV2|many
CASSATDWRETQYF
>TRBJ2-1|TRBD1|TRBV14|few
CASSPLSRQGRRHEQFF
>NA|TRBD1|TRBV14|few
CASSLPGTGNYEQYF
>TRBJ2-7|NA|TRBV7-2|many
CASSTWTTPERYF
>TRBJ1-1|NA|TRBV7-6|few
CASSRLDSIRMNTEAFF
>TRBJ2-3|NA|TRBV7-9|NA
CASSPGGTDTQYF
>TRBJ2-3|NA|TRBV7-2|few
CASSHPSPRDADTQYF
>TRBJ2-1|TRBD2|TRBV5-1|few
CASSSGSGRAIEQFF
>TRBJ2-2|NA|TRBV7-9|many
CASSQSNTGELFF
>TRBJ2-3|NA|TRBV15|few
CATSRLEGGTDTQYF
>TRBJ2-3|NA|TRBV7-6|NA
CASRSGHSTDTQYF
>TRBJ1-1|NA|TRBV7-9|NA
CASSLYRVAEAFF
>TRBJ2-5|NA|TRBV9|NA
CASSVESVRETQYF
>TRBJ2-2|NA|TRBV7-3|few
CASSFLRLGELFF
>TRBJ2-3|NA|TRBV7-2|many
CASSWVRDTQYF
>TRBJ2-3|NA|TRBV11-1|NA
CASSLPSTDTQYF
>TRBJ2-3|NA|TRBV9|few
CASSVGSGTDTQYF
>TRBJ1-2|NA|TRBV11-2|few
CASSLEAGTREGYTF
>TRBJ1-1|NA|TRBV7-2|few
CASSLAGAVNTEAFF
>TRBJ2-2|NA|TRBV6-1|few
CASSDFSSAKNTGELFF
>TRBJ2-5|NA|TRBV6-1|NA
CASSEIHGGVGETQYF
>TRBJ2-1|NA|TRBV4-3|NA
CASSQAIRFNEQFF
>TRBJ2-5|NA|TRBV2|few
CASSEATGRQETQYF
>TRBJ2-1|TRBD1|TRBV6-5|NA
CASSYSGQGHEQFF
>TRBJ2-7|TRBD1|TRBV6-5|few
CASSNRQGGSYEQYF
>TRBJ2-5|NA|TRBV7-9|few
CASGPTEETQYF
>TRBJ2-5|NA|TRBV7-6|few
CASSKRGGETQYF
>TRBJ2-1|NA|TRBV20-1|few
CSPRSGNEQFF
>TRBJ2-2|NA|TRBV7-2|NA
CASSFLGTGGELFF
>TRBJ2-5|NA|TRBV7-9|many
CASNSRPSSQGRGETQYF
>TRBJ1-1|NA|TRBV23-1|few
CASQERSYTEAFF
>TRBJ1-2|TRBD1|TRBV27|NA
CASSLGQGDGYTF
>TRBJ2-7|NA|TRBV10-3|many
CAIRKKQESYEQYF
>TRBJ2-1|TRBD2|TRBV19|few
CATTPGLASLEQFF
>TRBJ2-2|NA|TRBV7-9|NA
CASSLTVDTGELFF
>TRBJ2-2|NA|TRBV7-9|few
CASSPTLRTGELFF
>TRBJ2-1|TRBD2|TRBV10-3|NA
CAIRGALAERNNEQFF
>TRBJ1-5|NA|TRBV7-9|NA
CATGQGNQPQHF
>TRBJ1-4|TRBD1|TRBV9|NA
CASSYRGTTNEKLFF
>TRBJ2-3|NA|TRBV28|few
CASSSPIENTDTQYF
>TRBJ2-3|NA|TRBV6-5|NA
CASSYTGRLADTQYF
>TRBJ2-7|TRBD2|TRBV2|few
CASRAPTSGKSGQYF
>TRBJ1-5|TRBD1|TRBV28|NA
CASSPDRGDNQPQHF
>TRBJ2-3|NA|TRBV9|few
CASSGNGDTQYF
>TRBJ2-7|TRBD2|TRBV28|NA
CASNGGLAGFYEQYF
>TRBJ2-6|TRBD1|TRBV10-3|NA
CASRRTGGAGANVLTF
>TRBJ2-3|NA|TRBV2|few
CASSESGESDTQYF
>TRBJ2-7|TRBD2|TRBV18|few
CASSNDLIGTTSYEQYF
>TRBJ2-7|NA|TRBV28|few
CASSFGRGNSYEQYF
>TRBJ1-2|NA|TRBV28|NA
CASTQAPQVNYGYTF
>TRBJ2-1|NA|TRBV9|NA
CASSVGAGSYNEQFF
>TRBJ1-2|TRBD1|TRBV5-6|few
CASSATGGDGYTF
>TRBJ2-1|NA|TRBV15|few
CATSRGGLYNEQFF
>TRBJ1-5|NA|TRBV2|many
CASSPLGEGSQPQHF
>TRBJ2-7|TRBD2|TRBV7-2|NA
CASSTLAGRSYEQYF
>TRBJ1-5|NA|TRBV19|NA
CASSIVGAMQPQHF
>TRBJ2-1|NA|TRBV4-3|NA
CASSQEWRSLYNEQFF
>TRBJ2-7|TRBD2|TRBV2|few
CASNPRGRSFGYEQYF
>TRBJ2-7|NA|TRBV28|few
CATGSYEQYF
>TRBJ2-1|TRBD2|TRBV29-1|NA
CNVDLGGSSYNEQFF